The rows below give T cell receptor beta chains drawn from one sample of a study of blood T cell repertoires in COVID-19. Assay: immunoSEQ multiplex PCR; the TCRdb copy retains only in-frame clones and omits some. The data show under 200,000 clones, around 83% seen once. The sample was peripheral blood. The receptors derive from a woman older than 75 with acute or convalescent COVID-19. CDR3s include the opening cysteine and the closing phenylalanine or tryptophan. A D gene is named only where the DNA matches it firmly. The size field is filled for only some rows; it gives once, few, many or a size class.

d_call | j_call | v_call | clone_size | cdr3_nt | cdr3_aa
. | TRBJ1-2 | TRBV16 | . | TGTGCCAGCAGCCAATTAGCGGTCCCTGGCTATGGCTACACCTTC | CASSQLAVPGYGYTF
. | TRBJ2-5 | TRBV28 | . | TGTGCCAGCAGTTTTGGGCAGATGATAGAGACCCAGTACTTC | CASSFGQMIETQYF
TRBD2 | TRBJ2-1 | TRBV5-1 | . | TGCGCCAGCAGCCCAGCTATTGCGGGAGTTGGAAATGAGCAGTTCTTC | CASSPAIAGVGNEQFF
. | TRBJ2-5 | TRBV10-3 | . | TGTGCCATCAGTCCCAGCAAAGGCCGAGGACAAGAGACCCAGTACTTC | CAISPSKGRGQETQYF
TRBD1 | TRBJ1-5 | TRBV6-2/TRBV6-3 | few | TGTGCCAGCAGTAAAGTTCCCTATATCCGGGACAGGGACTATAGCAATCAGCCCCAGCATTTT | CASSKVPYIRDRDYSNQPQHF
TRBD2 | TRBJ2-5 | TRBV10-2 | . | TGCGCCAGCAGATCTCTAGCGGGAGGGCGGGAGACCCAGTACTTC | CASRSLAGGRETQYF
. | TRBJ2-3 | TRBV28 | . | TGTGCCAGCAGCCGACTCGGCGGGACAGATACGCAGTATTTT | CASSRLGGTDTQYF
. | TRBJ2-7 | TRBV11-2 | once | TGTGCCAGCAGCATGAGAACAGGGTTTAACGAGCAGTACTTC | CASSMRTGFNEQYF
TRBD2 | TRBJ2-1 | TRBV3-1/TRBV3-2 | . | TGTGCCAGCAGCCTTATCGCTAGCGGGAGCTCCTACAATGAGCAGTTCTTC | CASSLIASGSSYNEQFF
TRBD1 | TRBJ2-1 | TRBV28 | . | TGTGCCAGCAGTTTAAACCGTCAGGGGGCAAATGAGCAGTTCTTC | CASSLNRQGANEQFF
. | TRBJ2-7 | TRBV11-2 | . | TGTGCCAGCAGCCCCTCGGCAGGGGCCTACGAGCAGTACTTC | CASSPSAGAYEQYF
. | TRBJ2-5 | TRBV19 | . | TGTGCCAGTAGTATAAAACTCCTTCAAGAGACCCAGTACTTC | CASSIKLLQETQYF
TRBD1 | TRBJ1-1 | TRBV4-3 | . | TGCGCCAGCAGCCAAGACCCTGGGACAGTCACTGAAGCTTTCTTT | CASSQDPGTVTEAFF
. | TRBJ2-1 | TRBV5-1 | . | TGCGCCAGCAGCTTGGAAGCGGTTGGACGGTACAATGAGCAGTTCTTC | CASSLEAVGRYNEQFF
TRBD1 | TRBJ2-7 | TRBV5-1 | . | TGCGCCAGCAGCATACCCGCGGGACAGGGGAGCGAGCAGTACTTC | CASSIPAGQGSEQYF